The clone carrying this T cell receptor (beta chain) was recorded once. Its antigen is as yet unknown. The sample comes from a study of vaccination and CD4 T cells after COVID-19. Study background: It was a median about 92 days after diagnosis, with a range of 35 to 161, that post-COVID samples were drawn.

The CDR3 contains 14 residues. V trimming: 4 bases; J trimming: 0 bases; junction bases outside the gene matches: 3. Germline CDR1 and CDR2: SGHRS and YFSETQ. Regarding treatment: roughly ten-day PBMC culture with coronavirus spike peptide pools or control peptides (ViraFEST assay). Sequenced with the Oncomine TCR Beta short-read assay was DNA taken from cultured CD4+ T cells. MiXCR, applied by TCRdb to the PCR reads, yields one record per CDR3 protein. The table lists 12,000 or so distinct CDR3 sequences, approximately 49% of them singletons. This clonotype was obtained from a human donor who had recovered from COVID-19. This rearrangement joins TRBV5-1 to TRBJ1-1, with 7 nucleotides matching TRBD1. Sequenced: CD4+ T cells from blood, cultured in vitro. CDR3 in DNA: TGCGCCAGCAGCCCACAGGGGTTGAACACTGAAGCTTTCTTT. Encoded protein: CASSPQGLNTEAFF.